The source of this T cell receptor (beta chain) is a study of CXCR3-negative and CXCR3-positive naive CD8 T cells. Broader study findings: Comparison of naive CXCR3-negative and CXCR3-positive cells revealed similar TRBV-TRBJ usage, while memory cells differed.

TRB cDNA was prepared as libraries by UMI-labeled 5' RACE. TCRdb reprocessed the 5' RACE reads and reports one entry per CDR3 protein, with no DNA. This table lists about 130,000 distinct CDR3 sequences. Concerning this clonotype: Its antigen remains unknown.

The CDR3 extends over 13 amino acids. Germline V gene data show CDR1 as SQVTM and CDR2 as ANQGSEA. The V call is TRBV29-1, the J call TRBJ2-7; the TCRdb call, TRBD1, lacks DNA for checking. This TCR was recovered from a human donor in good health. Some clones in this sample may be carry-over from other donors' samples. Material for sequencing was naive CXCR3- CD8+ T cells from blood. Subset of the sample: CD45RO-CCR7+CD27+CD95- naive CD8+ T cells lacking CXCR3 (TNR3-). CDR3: CSVVGTGSNEQYF.